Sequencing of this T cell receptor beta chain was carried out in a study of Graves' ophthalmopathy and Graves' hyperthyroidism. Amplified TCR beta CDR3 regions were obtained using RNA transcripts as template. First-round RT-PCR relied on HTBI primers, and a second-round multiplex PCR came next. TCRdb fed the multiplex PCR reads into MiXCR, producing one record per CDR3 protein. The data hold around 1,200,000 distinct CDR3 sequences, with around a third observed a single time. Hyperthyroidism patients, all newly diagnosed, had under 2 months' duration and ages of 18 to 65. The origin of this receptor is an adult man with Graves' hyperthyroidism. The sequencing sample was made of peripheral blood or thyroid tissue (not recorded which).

CDR3 sequence reads: CSVEVTGAETQYF. The CDR3 region has the DNA TGCAGCGTTGAAGTAACAGGGGCAGAGACCCAGTACTTC. The chain recombines TRBV29-1 with TRBJ2-5, with TRBD1 matching 7 bases. CDR1 is SQVTM and CDR2 is ANQGSEA in the germline V gene. With 1 base clipped from V and 4 bases from J, the junction kept 3 bases outside the gene matches. The CDR3 length is 13 residues.